This T cell receptor (beta chain) was retrieved from a study of CD8 T cells in Susac syndrome. Findings of the study overall: The relatively small number of individuals in the TCR sequencing and HLA analysis was acknowledged by the study.

Points on this clonotype: Its antigen is as yet unknown.

Reverse transcription used roughly 0.5 to 1 ug RNA and random hexamers. Amplification of the TCR beta CDR3 was carried out by immunoSEQ multiplex PCR, which spanned a total of 54 Vbeta and 13 Jbeta segments. From the immunoSEQ multiplex PCR reads, TCRdb called clonotypes with MiXCR, one entry per CDR3 protein. The sample shows around 140,000 distinct CDR3 sequences, 80% to 85% of them seen only once. The TCR was taken from a human donor with multiple sclerosis. The sample taken for sequencing was CD8+ T cells from PBMCs.

DNA for the CDR3: TGTGCCAGCAGCCGGACTAGCGGGGGGACAGATACGCAGTATTTT. Encoded protein: CASSRTSGGTDTQYF. The chain employs TRBV14 and TRBJ2-3; 14 positions match TRBD2. The CDR3 contains 15 residues. In germline, CDR1 is SGHDN, CDR2 FVKESK. Trimming cost V 4 bases and J 3 bases; bases outside gene matches: 0.